This T cell receptor beta chain was recovered during a study of Graves' ophthalmopathy and Graves' hyperthyroidism. Amplification of the TCR beta CDR3 regions used RNA transcripts (as template). First-round RT-PCR employed HTBI primers, with a second-round multiplex PCR after it. From the multiplex PCR reads, TCRdb called clonotypes with MiXCR, one entry per CDR3 protein. The table lists around 1,200,000 distinct CDR3 sequences, roughly 35% of them singletons, with around 10% in the top ten. In regard to this clonotype: The final CDR3 position lacks the conserved phenylalanine or tryptophan, pointing to a likely read error. It is unclear where the CDR3 begins or ends on the DNA, so no DNA is shown, and the CDR3 is as TCRdb lists it.

Per germline, CDR1 SGHAT and CDR2 FQNNGV. The CDR3 has 11 amino acids, counting both end residues. Hyperthyroidism patients, all newly diagnosed, had under 2 months' duration and ages of 18 to 65. The source material was peripheral blood or thyroid tissue (not recorded which). The V gene is TRBV11-2, the J gene TRBJ1-1; TRBD1 reflects the table's D call only, with no check against the DNA. The TCR was taken from an adult man with Graves' hyperthyroidism. The CDR3 loop is CASSLEAGGVS.